Presented here are 22 T cell receptor beta chains from one specimen sequenced in a study of response to subunit inactivated influenza vaccine. TCRdb called the RT-PCR reads again in MiXCR, with one record for every CDR3 protein. Of around 490,000 distinct CDR3 sequences in the sample, around 8% are singletons; the top ten hold 10% to 15%. Sequencing used PBMCs from blood, obtained around 25 months after vaccination. These receptor sequences come from a man between 50 and 75 years old who received an inactivated influenza vaccine.

This clonotype was counted only a few times. The chain has TRBV6-6 and TRBJ1-1; 7 nucleotides align to TRBD1. Losses at the gene ends were 9 bases for V and 3 bases for J; bases not matched to a gene: 7. CDR1 is MNHNY and CDR2 is SVGAGI in the germline V gene (reference sequence). The CDR3 has 13 residues. CDR3 protein: CASTGVGDTEAFF. DNA for the CDR3: TGTGCCAGTACAGGGGTAGGCGACACTGAAGCTTTCTTT.

The sample holds a few counts of this clonotype. The chain is built from TRBV12-3 or TRBV12-4 and TRBJ2-1; D is unresolved. V was shortened by 6 bases and J by 4 bases, with 10 bases between the two germline ends. The CDR3 has 13 amino acids. The CDR3 DNA follows: TGTGCCAGCAGAAGTGACCCGTACAATGAGCAGTTCTTC. The encoded protein is CASRSDPYNEQFF.

In this sample, this clonotype turned up a few times. The gene calls are TRBV12-3 or TRBV12-4 and TRBJ1-1; D not certain. V lost 6 bases and J 4 bases, leaving 9 bases between the germline ends. The CDR3 is 12 residues long. The DNA for the CDR3 is TGTGCCAGCAGCCGACCCCCCACTGAAGCTTTCTTT. This sequence encodes CASSRPPTEAFF.

This chain joins TRBV10-3 and TRBJ2-1; D may match TRBD1 or TRBD2 (5 bases each). This CDR3 contains 14 residues. Germline lookup yields CDR1 ENHRY and CDR2 SYGVKD. V lost 4 bases to trimming and J lost 9 bases, with 16 bases between them. The CDR3 coding sequence is TGTGCCATCAGTGCTCGGGACCGGCCTGGTGAGCAGTTCTTC. Its protein is CAISARDRPGEQFF.

This chain links TRBV6-2 or TRBV6-3 with TRBJ2-1; tentative D call: TRBD2 (5 bases). In germline, CDR1 is MNHEY, CDR2 SVGEGT. The CDR3 is made up of 14 amino acids. Trimming removed 10 bases from V and 8 bases from J, with 21 bases in between. In nucleotides, the CDR3 is TGTGCCACCGTCACCCGGACTTGGCCCTATGAGCAGTTCTTC. Translating it yields CATVTRTWPYEQFF.

The chain is built from TRBV30 and TRBJ2-3; 7 nucleotides line up with TRBD2. The CDR3 has 13 amino acids. Losses at the gene ends were 3 bases for V and 10 bases for J; bases not matched to a gene: 10. The germline V gene has CDR1 GTSNPN and CDR2 SVGIG (reference sequence). CDR3 nucleotide sequence: TGTGCCTGGAGCGGGGGGTCCACCGCTTCGCAGTATTTT. Amino acid sequence: CAWSGGSTASQYF.

This clonotype was recorded at least ten times. This chain uses TRBV2 with TRBJ2-1, with D possibly TRBD2 on 6 matching bases. Germline CDR1 SNHLY, CDR2 FYNNEI. V was pared by 4 bases and J by 12 bases, with 16 bases between. This CDR3 has 13 residues. The CDR3 sequence: CASSGLVATWQFF. The CDR3 DNA is TGTGCCAGCAGTGGACTAGTCGCGACTTGGCAGTTCTTC.

The chain recombines TRBV20-1 with TRBJ2-3; D is possibly TRBD2 (6 bases). Trimming shortened V by 3 bases and J by 6 bases, and 13 bases separated the two germline ends. The CDR3 has 13 residues. Per the germline V gene, CDR1 is DFQATT and CDR2 is SNEGSKA (reference sequence). CDR3 sequence reads: CSARDGGKDTQYF. For the CDR3, the DNA is TGCAGTGCTAGGGACGGCGGGAAGGATACGCAGTATTTT.

In this sample, this clonotype turned up a few times. The CDR3 spells CASSHEEPGPHTGELFF. CDR3 DNA sequence: TGCGCCAGCAGCCACGAGGAGCCCGGTCCCCACACCGGGGAGCTGTTTTTT. V and J are TRBV4-3 and TRBJ2-2; D call uncertain. Germline V CDR1 and CDR2: LGHNA, YSLEER. The CDR3 is made up of 17 amino acids. V was pared by 3 bases and J by 3 bases, with 17 bases between.

The CDR3 region has the DNA TGTGCCAGCCGACCCGGGGGGGACACTGAAGCTTTCTTT. It specifies CASRPGGDTEAFF. The J gene is TRBJ1-1, the V gene TRBV12-3 or TRBV12-4, with a tentative D call TRBD1 (5 bases). With 8 bases removed from V and 3 bases from J, the gap between germline ends came to 13 bases. The CDR3 runs 13 residues.

This clonotype was picked up a small number of times. The rearrangement joins TRBV30 to TRBJ2-3; D ambiguous. Between the trimmed V and J ends, which lost 0 bases and 2 bases, there was a span of 6 bases. Germline CDR1 GTSNPN, CDR2 SVGIG (reference sequence). The CDR3 loop spans 13 amino acids. In nucleotides, the CDR3 is TGTGCCTGGAGTGTAGGAACCACAGATACGCAGTATTTT. It specifies CAWSVGTTDTQYF.

This clonotype was counted between two and nine times. The V and J genes are TRBV11-2 and TRBJ2-1, with D tentatively TRBD1 or TRBD2 (6 bases each). V lost 5 bases and J 3 bases, leaving 20 bases between the germline ends. The length of the CDR3 is 17 residues. Germline lookup yields CDR1 SGHAT and CDR2 FQNNGV. As DNA, the CDR3 is TGTGCCAGCAGCCCGGGAAAGGGGGGACGCTACTACAATGAGCAGTTCTTC. It is translated as CASSPGKGGRYYNEQFF.

This clonotype was seen ten or more times. The chain combines TRBV10-3 with TRBJ2-1; D remains unclear. The CDR3 covers 12 residues. V was shortened by 2 bases and J by 5 bases, with 4 bases between the two germline ends. Germline values: CDR1 ENHRY, CDR2 SYGVKD. CDR3 bases: TGTGCCATCAGTGAGGGAGACAATGAGCAGTTCTTC. Translation gives CAISEGDNEQFF.

The gene calls are TRBV6-1 and TRBJ2-7; D is perhaps TRBD1 (6 bases). The germline V and J ends were trimmed by 2 bases and 2 bases, with 10 bases remaining between them. There are 14 residues in the CDR3. Per the germline V gene, CDR1 is MNHNS and CDR2 is SASEGT. The CDR3: CASSERHRAYEQYF. The CDR3 nucleotides read TGTGCCAGCAGTGAAAGGCACAGGGCCTACGAGCAGTACTTC.

The V gene is TRBV14, the J gene TRBJ1-2; 8 bases agree with TRBD1. Losses at the gene ends were 4 bases for V and 6 bases for J; bases not matched to a gene: 10. From germline, CDR1 is SGHDN and CDR2 FVKESK. This CDR3 is 15 amino acids long. The CDR3 nucleotides are TGTGCCAGCAGCCCGCTTGGCAGGGGGCCTGATGGCTACACCTTC. Translated: CASSPLGRGPDGYTF.

A few counts support this clonotype. V and J are TRBV11-1 and TRBJ2-5; 12 bases are a match to TRBD2. After removal of 5 bases from V and 2 bases from J, the junction contained 15 bases not matched to a gene. The CDR3 has 19 residues. The germline CDR1 and CDR2 sequences are SGHAT and FQDESV (reference sequence). This CDR3 is CASSRIRTSGTDFQETQYF. The DNA of the CDR3 is TGTGCCAGCAGCCGGATCCGGACTAGCGGGACAGACTTTCAAGAGACCCAGTACTTC.

The chain recombines TRBV10-3 with TRBJ2-7, with 7 nucleotides matching TRBD2. This CDR3 is 13 amino acids long. J was trimmed by 3 bases and V by 3 bases; bases with no gene match: 2. Germline CDR1 and CDR2: ENHRY and SYGVKD. CDR3 residues: CAISEGGSYEQYF. Written as DNA, the CDR3 is TGTGCCATCAGTGAAGGCGGGAGCTACGAGCAGTACTTC.

The table lists this clonotype with a few counts. This chain connects TRBV5-1 to TRBJ2-1; 9 bases map to TRBD2. Germline V CDR1 and CDR2: SGHRS, YFSETQ. CDR3 length equals 15 residues. V lost 3 bases, J lost 4 bases, and 5 bases stayed unmatched. This CDR3 reads CASSSRAGGYNEQFF. CDR3 nucleotide sequence: TGCGCCAGCAGCTCCCGTGCGGGAGGGTACAATGAGCAGTTCTTC. Combining the CDR3 with reference TRBV5-1 and TRBJ2-1 gives the whole variable domain KAGVTQTPRYLIKTRGQQVTLSCSPISGHRSVSWYQQTPGQGLQFLFEYFSETQRNKGNFPGRFSGRQFSNSRSEMNVSTLELGDSALYLCASSSRAGGYNEQFFGPGTRLTVL.

This clonotype was observed a handful of times. The genes are TRBV4-1 and TRBJ2-6, with unresolved D. Germline CDR1 MGHRA, CDR2 YSYEKL. CDR3 size: 14 residues. Trimming removed 1 base from V and 3 bases from J, with 4 bases in between. CDR3 protein: CASSQGGGANVLTF. The CDR3 bases are TGCGCCAGCAGCCAAGGGGGTGGGGCCAACGTCCTGACTTTC.

This clonotype was recorded many times. The chain recombines TRBV9 with TRBJ1-5; TRBD1 matches at 7 bases. Germline V gene lookup returns CDR1 SGDLS and CDR2 YYNGEE. V shed 3 bases and J 2 bases; nucleotides not matched to a gene: 2. The CDR3 sequence is 14 residues long. The CDR3: CASSAGQGNQPQHF. CDR3 nucleotides: TGTGCCAGCAGCGCCGGACAGGGCAATCAGCCCCAGCATTTT.

This clonotype was seen more than once but under ten times. The chain has TRBV15 and TRBJ2-5; D ambiguous. V lost 0 bases, J lost 2 bases, and 4 bases lay in between. There are 13 residues in the CDR3. Germline CDR1 is LNHNV and CDR2 is YYDKDF (reference sequence). In nucleotides, the CDR3 is TGTGCCACCAGCAGAGACGGGCAAGAGACCCAGTACTTC. Translation gives CATSRDGQETQYF. Full variable domain (missing parts from reference TRBV15 and TRBJ2-5): DAMVIQNPRYQVTQFGKPVTLSCSQTLNHNVMYWYQQKSSQAPKLLFHYYDKDFNNEADTPDNFQSRRPNTSFCFLDIRSPGLGDTAMYLCATSRDGQETQYFGPGTRLLVL.

The chain uses TRBV12-3 or TRBV12-4 and TRBJ2-2, with D possibly matching TRBD1 (5 bases). V was clipped by 8 bases and J by 6 bases, with 10 bases between them. The CDR3 sequence is 12 residues long. The CDR3 nucleotides read TGTGCCAGCCTAGGGGTGGCCGGGGAGCTGTTTTTT. It translates to CASLGVAGELFF.